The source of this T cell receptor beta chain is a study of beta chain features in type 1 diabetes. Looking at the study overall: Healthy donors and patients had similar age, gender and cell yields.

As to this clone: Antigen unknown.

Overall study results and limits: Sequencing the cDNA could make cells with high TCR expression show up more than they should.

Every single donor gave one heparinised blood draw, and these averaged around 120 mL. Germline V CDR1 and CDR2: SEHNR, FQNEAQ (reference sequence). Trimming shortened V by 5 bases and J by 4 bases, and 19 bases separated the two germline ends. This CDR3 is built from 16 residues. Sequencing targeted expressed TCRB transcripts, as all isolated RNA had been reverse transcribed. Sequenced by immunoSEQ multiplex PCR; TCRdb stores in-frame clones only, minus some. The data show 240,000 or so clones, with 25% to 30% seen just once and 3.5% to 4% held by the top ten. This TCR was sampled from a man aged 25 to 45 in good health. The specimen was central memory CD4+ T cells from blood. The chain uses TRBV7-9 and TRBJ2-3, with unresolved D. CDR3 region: CASSPLSWGDPDTQYF. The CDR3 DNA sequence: TGTGCCAGCAGCCCCCTCTCCTGGGGTGATCCAGATACGCAGTATTTT.